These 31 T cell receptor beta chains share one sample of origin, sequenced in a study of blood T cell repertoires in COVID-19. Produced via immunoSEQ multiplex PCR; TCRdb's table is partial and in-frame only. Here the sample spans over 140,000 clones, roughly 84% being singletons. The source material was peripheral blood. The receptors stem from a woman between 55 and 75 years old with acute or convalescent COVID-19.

CDR3 nucleotides: TGCGCCAGCAGCCAAGAGACGGGACTAGCGGCCTACGAGCAGTACTTC. Amino acids: CASSQETGLAAYEQYF. The chain uses TRBV4-1 and TRBJ2-7, with 11 nucleotides matching TRBD2. Trimming cost V 0 bases and J 2 bases; bases outside gene matches: 3. Germline CDR1 reads MGHRA; CDR2 reads YSYEKL. This CDR3 contains 16 residues.

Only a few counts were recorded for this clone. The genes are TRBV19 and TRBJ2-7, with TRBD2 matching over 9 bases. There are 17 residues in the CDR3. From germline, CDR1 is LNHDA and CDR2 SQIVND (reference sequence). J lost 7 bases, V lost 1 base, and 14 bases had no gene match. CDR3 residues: CASSIGVAGDFLREQYF. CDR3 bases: TGTGCCAGTAGTATAGGAGTAGCGGGAGATTTCCTTCGTGAGCAGTACTTC.

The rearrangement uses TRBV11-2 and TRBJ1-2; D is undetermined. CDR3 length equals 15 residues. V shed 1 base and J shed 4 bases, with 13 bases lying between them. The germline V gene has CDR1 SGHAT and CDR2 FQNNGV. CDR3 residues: CASSLVNPNSYGYTF. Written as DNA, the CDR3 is TGTGCCAGCAGCTTAGTAAACCCGAATAGCTATGGCTACACCTTC.

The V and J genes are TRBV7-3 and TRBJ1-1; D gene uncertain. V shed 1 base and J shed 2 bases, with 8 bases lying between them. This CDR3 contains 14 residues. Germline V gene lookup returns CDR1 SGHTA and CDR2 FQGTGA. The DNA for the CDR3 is TGTGCCAGCAGCTTAAGTGGCGGTAACACTGAAGCTTTCTTT. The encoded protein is CASSLSGGNTEAFF.

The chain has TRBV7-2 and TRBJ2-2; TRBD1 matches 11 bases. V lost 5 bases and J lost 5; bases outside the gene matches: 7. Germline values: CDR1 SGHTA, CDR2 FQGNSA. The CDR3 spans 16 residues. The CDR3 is CASSGGTGGFTGELFF. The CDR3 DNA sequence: TGTGCCAGCAGCGGCGGGACAGGGGGTTTTACCGGGGAGCTGTTTTTT. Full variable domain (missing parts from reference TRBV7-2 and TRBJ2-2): GAGVSQSPSNKVTEKGKDVELRCDPISGHTALYWYRQSLGQGLEFLIYFQGNSAPDKSGLPSDRFSAERTGGSVSTLTIQRTQQEDSAVYLCASSGGTGGFTGELFFGEGSRLTVL.

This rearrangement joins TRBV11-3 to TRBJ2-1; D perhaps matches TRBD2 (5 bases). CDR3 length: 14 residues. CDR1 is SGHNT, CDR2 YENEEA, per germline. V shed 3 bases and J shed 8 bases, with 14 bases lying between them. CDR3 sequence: CASSFPGLLHEQFF. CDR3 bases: TGTGCCAGCAGCTTTCCTGGACTTCTCCATGAGCAGTTCTTC. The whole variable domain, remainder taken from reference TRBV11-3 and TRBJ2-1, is EAGVVQSPRYKIIEKKQPVAFWCNPISGHNTLYWYLQNLGQGPELLIRYENEEAVDDSQLPKDRFSAERLKGVDSTLKIQPAELGDSAVYLCASSFPGLLHEQFFGPGTRLTVL.

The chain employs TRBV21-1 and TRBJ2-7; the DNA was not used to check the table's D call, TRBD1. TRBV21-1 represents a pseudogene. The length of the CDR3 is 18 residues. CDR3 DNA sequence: TGTGCCAGCAGCAATATAGGGACAGGACGTTCTCTTTGGGCCGAGCAGTACTTC. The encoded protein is CASSNIGTGRSLWAEQYF.

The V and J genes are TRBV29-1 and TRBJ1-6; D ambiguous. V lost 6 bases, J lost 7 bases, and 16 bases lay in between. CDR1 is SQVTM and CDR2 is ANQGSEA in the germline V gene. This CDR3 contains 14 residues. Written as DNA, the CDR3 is TGCAGCGTCCGGATTGGGTTACTAAATTCACCCCTCCACTTT. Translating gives CSVRIGLLNSPLHF.

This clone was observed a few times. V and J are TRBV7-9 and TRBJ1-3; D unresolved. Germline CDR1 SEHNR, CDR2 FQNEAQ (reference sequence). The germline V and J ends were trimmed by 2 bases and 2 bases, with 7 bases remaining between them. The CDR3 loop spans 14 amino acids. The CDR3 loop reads CASSLSVTGNTIYF. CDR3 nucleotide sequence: TGTGCCAGCAGCTTATCGGTTACTGGAAACACCATATATTTT.

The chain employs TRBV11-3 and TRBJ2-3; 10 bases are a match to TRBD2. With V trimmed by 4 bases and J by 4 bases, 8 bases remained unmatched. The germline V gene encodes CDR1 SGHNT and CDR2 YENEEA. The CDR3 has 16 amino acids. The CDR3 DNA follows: TGTGCCAGCAGCTCTTACACTAGCGGGATGGCAGATACGCAGTATTTT. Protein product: CASSSYTSGMADTQYF.

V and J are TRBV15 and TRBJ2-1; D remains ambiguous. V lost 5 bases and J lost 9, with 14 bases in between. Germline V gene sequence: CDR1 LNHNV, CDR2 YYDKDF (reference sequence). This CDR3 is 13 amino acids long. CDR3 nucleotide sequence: TGTGCCACCAGCGTCCGCGTCCATAGTGAGCAGTTCTTC. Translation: CATSVRVHSEQFF.

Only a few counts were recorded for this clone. The DNA for the CDR3 is TGCGCCAGCAGCCAAGGGACGACTAGGGGACTAGGGGAGCAGTTCTTC. This sequence encodes CASSQGTTRGLGEQFF. The chain couples TRBV4-3 to TRBJ2-1; 8 bases align to TRBD2. Germline-derived CDR1 and CDR2 are LGHNA and YSLEER. The length of the CDR3 is 16 residues. Germline trimming cut 1 base from V and 10 bases from J; bases unmatched to any gene: 12.

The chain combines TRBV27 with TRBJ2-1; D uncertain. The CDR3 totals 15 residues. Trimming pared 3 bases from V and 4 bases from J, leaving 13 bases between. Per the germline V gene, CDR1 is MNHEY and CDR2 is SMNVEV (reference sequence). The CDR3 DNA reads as TGTGCCAGCAGTTTGACTCCCGCCGATTACAATGAGCAGTTCTTC. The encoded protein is CASSLTPADYNEQFF.

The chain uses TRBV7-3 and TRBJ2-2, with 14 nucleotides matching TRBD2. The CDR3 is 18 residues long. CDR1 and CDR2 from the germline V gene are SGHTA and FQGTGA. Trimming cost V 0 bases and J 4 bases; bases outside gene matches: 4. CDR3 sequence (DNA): TGTGCCAGCAGCTTAACGTCGGGACTAGCGGGAGTCACCGGGGAGCTGTTTTTT. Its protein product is CASSLTSGLAGVTGELFF.

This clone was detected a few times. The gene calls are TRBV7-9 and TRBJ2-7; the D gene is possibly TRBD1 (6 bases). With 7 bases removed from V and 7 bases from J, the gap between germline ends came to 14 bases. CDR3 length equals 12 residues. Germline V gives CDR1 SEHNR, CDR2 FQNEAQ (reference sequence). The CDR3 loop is CASTPIGGEQYF. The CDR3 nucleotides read TGTGCCAGCACTCCGATAGGGGGAGAGCAGTACTTC.

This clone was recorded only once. The CDR3 DNA follows: TGTGCCAGCAGTTCCCCCTCTAATCAGCCCCAGCATTTT. This encodes CASSSPSNQPQHF. The V call is TRBV28, the J call TRBJ1-5; D unresolved. Germline CDR1 and CDR2: MDHEN and SYDVKM. Trimming shortened V by 4 bases and J by 4 bases, and 8 bases separated the two germline ends. The CDR3 loop spans 13 amino acids.

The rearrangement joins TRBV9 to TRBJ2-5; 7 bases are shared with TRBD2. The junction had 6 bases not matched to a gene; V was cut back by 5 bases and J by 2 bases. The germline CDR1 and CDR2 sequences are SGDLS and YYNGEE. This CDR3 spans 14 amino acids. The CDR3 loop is CASSTLATQETQYF. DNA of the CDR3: TGTGCCAGCAGTACACTAGCGACGCAAGAGACCCAGTACTTC.

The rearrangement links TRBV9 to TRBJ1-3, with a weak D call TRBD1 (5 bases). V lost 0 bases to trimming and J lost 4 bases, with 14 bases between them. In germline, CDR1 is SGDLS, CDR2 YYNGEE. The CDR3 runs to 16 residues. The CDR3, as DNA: TGTGCCAGCAGCGTAGGCAGGGTGGACTACGGAAACACCATATATTTT. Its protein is CASSVGRVDYGNTIYF.

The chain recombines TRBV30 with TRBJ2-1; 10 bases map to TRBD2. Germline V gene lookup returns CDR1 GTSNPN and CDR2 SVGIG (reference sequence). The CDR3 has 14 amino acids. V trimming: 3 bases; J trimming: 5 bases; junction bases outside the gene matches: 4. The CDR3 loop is CAWRSGRAHNEQFF. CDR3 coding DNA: TGTGCCTGGAGAAGCGGGAGGGCCCACAATGAGCAGTTCTTC.

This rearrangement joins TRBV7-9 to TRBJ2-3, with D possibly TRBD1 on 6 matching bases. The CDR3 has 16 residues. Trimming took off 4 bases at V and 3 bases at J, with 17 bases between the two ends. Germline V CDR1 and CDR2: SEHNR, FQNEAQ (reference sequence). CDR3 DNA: TGTGCCAGCAGCTACCCCATTCGAACAGGGACAGATACGCAGTATTTT. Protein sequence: CASSYPIRTGTDTQYF.

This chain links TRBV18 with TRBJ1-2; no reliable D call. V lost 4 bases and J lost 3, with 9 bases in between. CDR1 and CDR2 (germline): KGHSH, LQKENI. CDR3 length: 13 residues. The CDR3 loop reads CASSQTRDYGYTF. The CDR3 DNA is TGTGCCAGCTCACAGACGCGGGACTATGGCTACACCTTC.

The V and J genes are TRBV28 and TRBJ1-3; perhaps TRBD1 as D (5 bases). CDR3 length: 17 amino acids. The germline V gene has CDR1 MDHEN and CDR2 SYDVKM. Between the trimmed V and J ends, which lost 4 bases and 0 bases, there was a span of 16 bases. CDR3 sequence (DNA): TGTGCCAGCAGTTCCCCCTGGCGGGGACTCTCTGGAAACACCATATATTTT. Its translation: CASSSPWRGLSGNTIYF.

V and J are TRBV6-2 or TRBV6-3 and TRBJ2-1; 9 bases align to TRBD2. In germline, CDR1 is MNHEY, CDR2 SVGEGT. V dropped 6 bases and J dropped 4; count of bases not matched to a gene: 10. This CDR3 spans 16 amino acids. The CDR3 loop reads CASSKMGLADYNEQFF. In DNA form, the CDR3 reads TGTGCCAGCAGCAAAATGGGACTAGCCGATTACAATGAGCAGTTCTTC.

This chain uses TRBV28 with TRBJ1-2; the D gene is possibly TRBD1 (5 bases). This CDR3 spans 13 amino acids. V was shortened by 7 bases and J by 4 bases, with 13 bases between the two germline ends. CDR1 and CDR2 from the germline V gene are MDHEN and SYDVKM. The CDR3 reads CASTGYRGYGYTF. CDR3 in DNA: TGTGCCAGCACAGGGTATCGAGGCTATGGCTACACCTTC.

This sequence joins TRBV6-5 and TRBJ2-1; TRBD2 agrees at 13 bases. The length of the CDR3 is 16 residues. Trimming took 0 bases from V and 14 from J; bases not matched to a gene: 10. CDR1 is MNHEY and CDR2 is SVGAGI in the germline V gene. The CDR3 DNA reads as TGTGCCAGCAGTTACTCTGGACTAGCGGGAGCACGGAGCGAGTTCTTC. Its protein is CASSYSGLAGARSEFF.

The CDR3 bases are TGTGCCAGCAACCCGACTAGCGAGGGGACCAATGAGCAGTTCTTC. As protein: CASNPTSEGTNEQFF. This chain joins TRBV27 and TRBJ2-1, with 8 bases that match TRBD2. V lost 7 bases to trimming and J lost 6 bases; unmatched junction nucleotides: 11. Germline values: CDR1 MNHEY, CDR2 SMNVEV (reference sequence). CDR3 length equals 15 residues.

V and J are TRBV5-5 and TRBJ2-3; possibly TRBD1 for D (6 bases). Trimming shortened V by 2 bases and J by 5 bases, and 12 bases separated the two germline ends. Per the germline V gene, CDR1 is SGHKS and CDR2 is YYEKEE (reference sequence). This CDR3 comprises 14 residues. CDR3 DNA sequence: TGTGCCAGCAGCTTACAGGGCCCCCGAGATACGCAGTATTTT. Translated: CASSLQGPRDTQYF.

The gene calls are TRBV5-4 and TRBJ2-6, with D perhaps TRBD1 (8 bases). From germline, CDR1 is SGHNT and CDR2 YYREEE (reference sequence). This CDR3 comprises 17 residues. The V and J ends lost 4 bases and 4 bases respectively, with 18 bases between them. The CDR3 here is CASSRRGGTGGANVLTF. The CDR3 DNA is TGTGCCAGCAGCCGTAGGGGAGGGACAGGAGGGGCCAACGTCCTGACTTTC. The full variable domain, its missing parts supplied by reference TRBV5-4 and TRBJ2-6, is ETGVTQSPTHLIKTRGQQVTLRCSSQSGHNTVSWYQQALGQGPQFIFQYYREEENGRGNFPPRFSGLQFPNYSSELNVNALELDDSALYLCASSRRGGTGGANVLTFGAGSRLTVL.

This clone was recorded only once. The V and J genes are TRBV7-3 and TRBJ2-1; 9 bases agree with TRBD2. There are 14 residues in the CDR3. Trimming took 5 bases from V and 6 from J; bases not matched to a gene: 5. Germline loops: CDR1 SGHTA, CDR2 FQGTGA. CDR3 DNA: TGTGCCAGCAGCGCCGGACTAGCGCTCAATGAGCAGTTCTTC. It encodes CASSAGLALNEQFF.

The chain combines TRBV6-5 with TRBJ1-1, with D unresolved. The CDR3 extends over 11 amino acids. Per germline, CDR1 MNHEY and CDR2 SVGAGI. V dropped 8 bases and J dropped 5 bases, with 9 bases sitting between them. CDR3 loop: CASEGLTEAFF. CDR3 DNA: TGTGCCAGCGAGGGATTAACTGAAGCTTTCTTT.

The CDR3 DNA reads TGTGCCAGCAGTTACCTCGGACTAGCGGGAGTTCGTGAGCAGTTCTTC. Encoded protein: CASSYLGLAGVREQFF. The chain joins TRBV6-6 to TRBJ2-1, with TRBD2 identical over 13 bases. The CDR3 has 16 amino acids. Germline assignment: CDR1 MNHNY and CDR2 SVGAGI (reference sequence). Trimming at V came to 2 bases and at J to 9 bases, leaving 7 bases not matched to a gene.